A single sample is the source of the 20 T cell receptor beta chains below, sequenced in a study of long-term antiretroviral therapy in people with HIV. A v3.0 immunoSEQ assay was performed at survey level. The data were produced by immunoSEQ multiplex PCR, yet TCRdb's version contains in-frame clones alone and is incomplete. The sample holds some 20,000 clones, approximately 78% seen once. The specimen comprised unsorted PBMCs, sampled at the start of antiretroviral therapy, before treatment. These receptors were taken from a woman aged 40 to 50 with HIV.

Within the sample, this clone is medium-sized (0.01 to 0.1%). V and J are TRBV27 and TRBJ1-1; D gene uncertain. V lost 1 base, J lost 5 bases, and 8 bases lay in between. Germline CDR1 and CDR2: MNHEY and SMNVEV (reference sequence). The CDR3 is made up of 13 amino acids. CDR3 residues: CASSLYSRTEAFF. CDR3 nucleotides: TGTGCCAGCAGTTTATACAGTAGGACTGAAGCTTTCTTT.

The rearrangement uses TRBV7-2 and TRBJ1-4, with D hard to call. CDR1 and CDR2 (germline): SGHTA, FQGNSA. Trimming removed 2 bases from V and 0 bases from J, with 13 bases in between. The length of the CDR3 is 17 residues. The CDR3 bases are TGTGCCAGCAGCTTATTGCCGGGTTCGGCAACTAATGAAAAACTGTTTTTT. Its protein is CASSLLPGSATNEKLFF.

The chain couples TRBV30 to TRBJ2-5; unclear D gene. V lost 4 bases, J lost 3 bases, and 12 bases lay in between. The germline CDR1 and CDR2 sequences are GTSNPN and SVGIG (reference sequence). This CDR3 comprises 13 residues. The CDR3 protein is CAWIRLGKETQYF. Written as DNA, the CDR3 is TGTGCCTGGATCCGACTGGGAAAAGAGACCCAGTACTTC.

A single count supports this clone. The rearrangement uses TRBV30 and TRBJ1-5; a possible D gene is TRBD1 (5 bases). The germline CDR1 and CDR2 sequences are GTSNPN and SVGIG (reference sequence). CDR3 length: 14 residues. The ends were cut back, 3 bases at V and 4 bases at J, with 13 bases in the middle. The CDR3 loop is CAWRVNQGNQPQHF. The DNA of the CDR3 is TGTGCCTGGAGAGTCAATCAGGGTAATCAGCCCCAGCATTTT.

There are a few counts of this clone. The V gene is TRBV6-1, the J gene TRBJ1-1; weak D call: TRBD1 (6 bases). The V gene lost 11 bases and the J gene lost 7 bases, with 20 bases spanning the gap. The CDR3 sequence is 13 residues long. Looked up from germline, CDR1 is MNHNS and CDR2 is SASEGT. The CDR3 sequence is CAGSSTGFGEAFF. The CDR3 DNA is TGTGCCGGATCTTCTACAGGGTTTGGTGAAGCTTTCTTT.

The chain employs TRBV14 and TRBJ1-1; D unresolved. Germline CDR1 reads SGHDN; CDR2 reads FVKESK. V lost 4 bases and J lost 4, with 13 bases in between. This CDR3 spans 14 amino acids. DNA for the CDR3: TGTGCCAGCAGCCCCATCGTCGGAGGCACTGAAGCTTTCTTT. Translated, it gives CASSPIVGGTEAFF.

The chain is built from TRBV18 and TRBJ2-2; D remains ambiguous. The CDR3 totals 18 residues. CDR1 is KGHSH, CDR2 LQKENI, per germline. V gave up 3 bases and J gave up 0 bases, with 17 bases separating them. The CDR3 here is CASSPFGSKAANTGELFF. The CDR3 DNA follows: TGTGCCAGCTCACCGTTTGGCTCCAAAGCAGCGAACACCGGGGAGCTGTTTTTT. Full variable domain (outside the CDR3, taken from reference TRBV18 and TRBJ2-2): NAGVMQNPRHLVRRRGQEARLRCSPMKGHSHVYWYRQLPEEGLKFMVYLQKENIIDESGMPKERFSAEFPKEGPSILRIQQVVRGDSAAYFCASSPFGSKAANTGELFFGEGSRLTVL.

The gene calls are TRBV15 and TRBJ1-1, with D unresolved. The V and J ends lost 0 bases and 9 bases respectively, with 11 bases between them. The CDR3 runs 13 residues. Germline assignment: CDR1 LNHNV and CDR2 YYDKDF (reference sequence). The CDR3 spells CATSRDWIAQAFF. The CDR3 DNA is TGTGCCACCAGCAGAGATTGGATTGCACAAGCTTTCTTT. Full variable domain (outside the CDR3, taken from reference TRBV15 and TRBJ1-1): DAMVIQNPRYQVTQFGKPVTLSCSQTLNHNVMYWYQQKSSQAPKLLFHYYDKDFNNEADTPDNFQSRRPNTSFCFLDIRSPGLGDTAMYLCATSRDWIAQAFFGQGTRLTVV.

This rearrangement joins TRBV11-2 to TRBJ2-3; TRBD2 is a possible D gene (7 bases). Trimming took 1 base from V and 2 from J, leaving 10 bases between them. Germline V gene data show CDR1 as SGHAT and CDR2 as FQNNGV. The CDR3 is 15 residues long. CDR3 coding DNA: TGTGCCAGCAGCTTAGGGGGGGGCTTCACAGATACGCAGTATTTT. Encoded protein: CASSLGGGFTDTQYF.

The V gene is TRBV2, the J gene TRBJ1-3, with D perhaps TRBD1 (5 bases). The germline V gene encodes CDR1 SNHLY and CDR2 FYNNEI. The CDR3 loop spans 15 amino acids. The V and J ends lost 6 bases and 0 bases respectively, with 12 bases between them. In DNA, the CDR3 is TGTGCCAGCAGCCAAGGGGAGGCCTCTGGAAACACCATATATTTT. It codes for CASSQGEASGNTIYF. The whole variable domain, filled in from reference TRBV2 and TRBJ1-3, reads EPEVTQTPSHQVTQMGQEVILRCVPISNHLYFYWYRQILGQKVEFLVSFYNNEISEKSEIFDDQFSVERPDGSNFTLKIRSTKLEDSAMYFCASSQGEASGNTIYFGEGSWLTVV.

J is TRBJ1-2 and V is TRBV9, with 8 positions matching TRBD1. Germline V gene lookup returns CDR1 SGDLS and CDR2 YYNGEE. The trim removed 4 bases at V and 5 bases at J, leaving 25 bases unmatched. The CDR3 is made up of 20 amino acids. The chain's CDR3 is CASSPSWGQGANPYKYGYTF. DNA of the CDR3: TGTGCCAGCAGCCCTAGTTGGGGCCAGGGGGCCAACCCTTATAAATATGGCTACACCTTC. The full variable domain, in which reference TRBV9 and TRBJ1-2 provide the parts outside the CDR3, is DSGVTQTPKHLITATGQRVTLRCSPRSGDLSVYWYQQSLDQGLQFLIQYYNGEERAKGNILERFSAQQFPDLHSELNLSSLELGDSALYFCASSPSWGQGANPYKYGYTFGSGTRLTVV.

CDR3: CASSLSGDTSYNEQFF. Written as DNA, the CDR3 is TGTGCCAGCAGTTTATCGGGAGATACCTCCTACAATGAGCAGTTCTTC. The gene calls are TRBV28 and TRBJ2-1, with a weak D call TRBD2 (6 bases). The CDR3 totals 16 residues. Trimming removed 1 base at V and 0 bases at J, with 10 bases between. CDR1 is MDHEN, CDR2 SYDVKM, per germline.

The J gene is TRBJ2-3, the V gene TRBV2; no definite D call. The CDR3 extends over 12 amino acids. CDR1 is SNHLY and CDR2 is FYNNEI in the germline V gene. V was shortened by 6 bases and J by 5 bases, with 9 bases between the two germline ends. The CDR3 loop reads CASRIGQDTQYF. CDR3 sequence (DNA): TGTGCCAGCAGGATTGGGCAAGATACGCAGTATTTT.

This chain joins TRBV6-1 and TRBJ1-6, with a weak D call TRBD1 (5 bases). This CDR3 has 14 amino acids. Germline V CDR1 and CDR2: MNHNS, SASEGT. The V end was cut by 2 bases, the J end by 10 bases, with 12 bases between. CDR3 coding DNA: TGTGCCAGCAGTGAATTGGGGGTGAGATCACCCCTCCACTTT. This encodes CASSELGVRSPLHF.

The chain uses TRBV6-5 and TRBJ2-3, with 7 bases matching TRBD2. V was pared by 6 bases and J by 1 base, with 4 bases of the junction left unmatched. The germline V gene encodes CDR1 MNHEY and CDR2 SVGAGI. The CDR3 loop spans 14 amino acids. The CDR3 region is CASSRGGGTDTQYF. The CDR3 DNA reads TGTGCCAGCAGCCGCGGGGGAGGCACAGATACGCAGTATTTT.

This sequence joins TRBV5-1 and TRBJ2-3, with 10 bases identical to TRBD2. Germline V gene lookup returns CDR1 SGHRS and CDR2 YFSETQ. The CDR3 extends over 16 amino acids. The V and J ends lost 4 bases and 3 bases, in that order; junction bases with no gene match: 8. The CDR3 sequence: CASSPSGGAGTDTQYF. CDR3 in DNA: TGCGCCAGCAGCCCCAGCGGGGGGGCCGGGACAGATACGCAGTATTTT.

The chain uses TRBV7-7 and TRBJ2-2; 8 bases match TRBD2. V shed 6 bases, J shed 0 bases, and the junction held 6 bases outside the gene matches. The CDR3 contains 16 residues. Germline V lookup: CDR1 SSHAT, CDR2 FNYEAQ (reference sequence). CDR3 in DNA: TGTGCCAGCAGTCCGGGACTAGGAGCGAACACCGGGGAGCTGTTTTTT. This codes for CASSPGLGANTGELFF. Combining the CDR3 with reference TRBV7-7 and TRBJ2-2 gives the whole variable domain GAGVSQSPRYKVTKRGQDVTLRCDPISSHATLYWYQQALGQGPEFLTYFNYEAQPDKSGLPSDRFSAERPEGSISTLTIQRTEQRDSAMYRCASSPGLGANTGELFFGEGSRLTVL.

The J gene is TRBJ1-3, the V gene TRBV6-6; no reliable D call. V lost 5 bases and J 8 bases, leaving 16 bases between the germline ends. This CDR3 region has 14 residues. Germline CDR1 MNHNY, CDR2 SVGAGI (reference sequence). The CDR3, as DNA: TGTGCCAGCAGTCCCTCTGGGATTGTCCACACCATATATTTT. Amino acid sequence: CASSPSGIVHTIYF.

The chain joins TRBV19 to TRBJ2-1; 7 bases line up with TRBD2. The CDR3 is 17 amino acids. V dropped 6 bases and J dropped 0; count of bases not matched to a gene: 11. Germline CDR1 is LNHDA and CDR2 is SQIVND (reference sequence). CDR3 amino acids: CASRHTSGVSSYNEQFF. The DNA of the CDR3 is TGTGCCAGTAGGCACACAAGCGGGGTTAGCTCCTACAATGAGCAGTTCTTC.

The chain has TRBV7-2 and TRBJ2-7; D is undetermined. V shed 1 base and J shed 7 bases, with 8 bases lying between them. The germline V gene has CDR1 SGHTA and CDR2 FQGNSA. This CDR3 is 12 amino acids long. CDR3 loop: CASSLVGWEQYF. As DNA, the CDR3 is TGTGCCAGCAGCTTAGTGGGGTGGGAGCAGTACTTC.